Shown below are 4 T cell receptor beta chains from a single sample sequenced in a study of T cell responses to AZD1222 COVID-19 vaccine. Profiling relied on immunoSEQ multiplex PCR, and the TCRdb table lists in-frame clones only, not all of them. The repertoire includes 150,000 to 180,000 clones, about 87% of them detected once, and around 2.9% sits in the top ten. This specimen consisted of peripheral blood, obtained on day 0 of AZD1222 vaccination. These receptors were obtained from an adult in good health.

The chain has TRBV19 and TRBJ1-4; TRBD1 agrees at 10 bases. This CDR3 region has 15 residues. With V trimmed by 2 bases and J by 6 bases, 3 bases remained unmatched. Germline V gives CDR1 LNHDA, CDR2 SQIVND (reference sequence). CDR3 residues: CASSIRGTGDEKLFF. CDR3 DNA: TGTGCCAGTAGTATACGCGGGACAGGGGATGAAAAACTGTTTTTT.

The rearrangement joins TRBV9 to TRBJ2-5; 7 bases are shared with TRBD2. With V trimmed by 3 bases and J by 4 bases, 6 bases remained unmatched. The CDR3 consists of 14 residues. CDR1 and CDR2 (germline): SGDLS, YYNGEE. This CDR3 reads CASSALSGGETQYF. The CDR3, as DNA: TGTGCCAGCAGCGCACTTTCGGGGGGAGAGACCCAGTACTTC.

In this sample, this clone turned up once. J is TRBJ1-1 and V is TRBV12-3 or TRBV12-4; the D is unclear. Deletions cut 3 bases from V and 0 bases from J, with 5 bases between. This CDR3 has 13 amino acids. CDR3 in amino acids: CASSFGMNTEAFF. The CDR3 coding sequence is TGTGCCAGCAGTTTTGGCATGAACACTGAAGCTTTCTTT.

The rearrangement uses TRBV7-9 and TRBJ2-5; 9 nucleotides line up with TRBD1. The CDR3 runs to 14 residues. Germline V gene sequence: CDR1 SEHNR, CDR2 FQNEAQ (reference sequence). Trimming at V came to 2 bases and at J to 6 bases, leaving 4 bases not matched to a gene. The DNA for the CDR3 is TGTGCCAGCAGCTTAATAGGGACAGGGCAGACCCAGTACTTC. Its translation: CASSLIGTGQTQYF. The full variable domain, in which reference TRBV7-9 and TRBJ2-5 provide the parts outside the CDR3, is DTGVSQNPRHKITKRGQNVTFRCDPISEHNRLYWYRQTLGQGPEFLTYFQNEAQLEKSRLLSDRFSAERPKGSFSTLEIQRTEQGDSAMYLCASSLIGTGQTQYFGPGTRLLVL.